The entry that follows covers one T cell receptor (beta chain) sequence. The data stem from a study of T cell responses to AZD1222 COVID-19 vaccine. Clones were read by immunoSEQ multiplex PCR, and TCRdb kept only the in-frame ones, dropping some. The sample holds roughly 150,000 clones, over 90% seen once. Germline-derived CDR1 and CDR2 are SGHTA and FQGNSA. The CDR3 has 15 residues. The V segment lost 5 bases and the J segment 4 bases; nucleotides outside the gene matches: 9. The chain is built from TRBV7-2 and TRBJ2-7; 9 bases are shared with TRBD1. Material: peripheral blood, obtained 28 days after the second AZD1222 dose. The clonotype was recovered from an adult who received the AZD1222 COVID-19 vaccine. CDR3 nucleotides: TGTGCCAGCAGCGGGCCCGGGACAGGGAGATACGAGCAGTACTTC. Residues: CASSGPGTGRYEQYF.